The T cell receptor beta chain under discussion was sequenced for a study of Ad26.COV2.S vaccination and SARS-CoV-2 variants (dated by TCRdb to the early 2020s). For the study in its entirety: Donors in the vaccine arm were drawn from COV1001, a phase I-IIa trial of Ad26.COV2.S in healthy adults that was multicentre, randomized, double-blind and placebo-controlled. The specificity and breadth of SARS-CoV-2-reactive T cell receptors after Ad26.COV2.S vaccination were assessed by TCRbeta repertoire sequencing. Trial participants were randomized into five groups of five, in which low-dose or high-dose Ad26.COV2.S was given once or twice, or placebo was given on both occasions. Throughout the experiments and outcome assessment, investigators stayed blinded to trial group allocation. The TCR-sequenced set comprised approximately 30 samples: some 19 Ad26.COV2.S vaccine recipients, 5 placebo recipients and 8 SARS-CoV-2 convalescent individuals. Ad26.COV2.S was administered intramuscularly at 5 x 10^10 or 1 x 10^11 viral particles, either as a single shot or as two shots given 56 days apart.

The immunoSEQ Assay was used to sequence TCRbeta CDR3 regions. After extraction, genomic DNA underwent amplification by bias-controlled multiplex PCR, followed by high-throughput sequencing. Per the original workflow: To quantify the absolute abundance of every unique TCRbeta CDR3 region, sequences were collapsed and filtered. T cell fraction was estimated by normalization of TCRbeta template counts to usable DNA, with usable DNA being measured through amplification of reference genes present in all nucleated cells. Repertoire TCRs were annotated as SARS-CoV-2-specific by exact matching of V gene, CDR3 amino acid sequence and J gene to a known reactive TCR set. The reference SARS-CoV-2 TCR set came from MIRA and was filtered for enrichment in COVID-19-positive ImmuneCODE repertoires, removing public or cross-reactive TCRs. Using the MIRA antigens, annotated TCRs were further analysed by specific ORF or by position within an ORF. Depth was the summed frequency of annotated unique rearrangements, while breadth was defined as annotated unique rearrangements over total unique productive rearrangements. TCR breadth was compared between groups using two-sided Wilcoxon rank-sum tests. TCRdb limited this immuneACCESS table to in-frame rearrangements with V and J called. A share of clones is missing; checked studies link under half to unresolved V genes, and the rest is unexplained. V and J calls plus clone size are reproduced from that table; the DNA served to infer D and trimming. This sample has about 410,000 clones in its table, and 75% to 90% of those were observed once. The ten most abundant clones make up more than 3% of the sample.

Study-wide conclusions, independent of this receptor: Vaccine and placebo recipients had similar non-spike TCR breadth, a finding consistent with the vaccine containing only spike. Higher spike-specific TCR breadth was observed in Ad26.COV2.S recipients than in placebo recipients (P = 0.0014). The study lacked the statistical power to compare responses across vaccine doses or regimens. It was noted by the authors that total T cell responses may have been underestimated by the TCR breadth and depth analyses. Substantial breadth of spike-specific CD8+ and CD4+ T cell responses was reported after vaccination.

The treatment or condition label corresponds to: around 19 received Ad26.COV2.S at low or high dose, single or two shots; 5 received placebo; per-sample allocation not given. For vaccine and placebo recipients, repertoires were sequenced using samples collected on day 63 after the first injection. Between 29 July and 7 August 2020, Cohort 1b enrolled some 25 adults aged 18-55 years at one site in Boston, USA. Ad26.COV2.S was a replication-incompetent adenovirus type 26 vector expressing a prefusion-stabilized SARS-CoV-2 spike protein from the original Wuhan strain. Of note for this clone: This clone's antigen is unknown. Base-call qualities are not available, and no considerably larger clone is one nucleotide away.

The TCR sequence derives from a person between 18 and 65 years old who received the Ad26.COV2.S COVID-19 vaccine or a placebo. Sequencing was performed on peripheral blood, taken in a trial of Ad26.COV2.S vaccine versus placebo.

The nucleotide sequence reads as follows: TGTGCCAGCAGTAAGGTTTTAGGTCTAGATGGCTACACCTTC. This yields the protein CASSKVLGLDGYTF. The chain uses TRBV2 and TRBJ1-2; no confident D gene assignment can be made. The CDR3 spans 14 residues, from the cysteine through the phenylalanine. CDR3 DNA only is kept here, 42 bases in frame from base 1. The germline ends are 16 bases apart after V is trimmed by 5 bases and J by 6 bases. The germline V gene provides CDR1 SNHLY and CDR2 FYNNEI.